This T cell receptor beta chain originates from a study of cytomegalovirus exposure and HLA in healthy donors. The CDR3 loop spans 14 amino acids. Germline assignment: CDR1 SGDLS and CDR2 YYNGEE. V was clipped by 3 bases and J by 0 bases; unmatched bases: 3. The assay was immunoSEQ multiplex PCR, and TCRdb's table has in-frame clones only and misses some. The data show more than 80,000 clones, 96% seen once. Comment on this clone: Its antigen remains unidentified.

Study-level findings and limits: In the roughly 110 validation repertoires, approximately 94% of cluster scores exceeded 0, per a later analysis. In vitro testing confirmed a few CMV-associated chains as specific for CMV antigens. Researchers catalogued approximately 170 TCR beta chains as cytomegalovirus-associated.

The receptor's source is a young woman in good health and CMV-seronegative. The J gene is TRBJ2-7, the V gene TRBV9; TRBD2 aligns across 7 bases. The sequenced material came from PBMCs. CDR3 nucleotide sequence: TGTGCCAGCAGCGGGGGGACTACCTCCTACGAGCAGTACTTC. This encodes CASSGGTTSYEQYF. The full variable domain, its missing parts supplied by reference TRBV9 and TRBJ2-7, is DSGVTQTPKHLITATGQRVTLRCSPRSGDLSVYWYQQSLDQGLQFLIQYYNGEERAKGNILERFSAQQFPDLHSELNLSSLELGDSALYFCASSGGTTSYEQYFGPGTRLTVT.